The 20 T cell receptor beta chains below come from one sample, sequenced in a study of graft-versus-host responses after intestinal transplantation. Assay used: immunoSEQ multiplex PCR; TCRdb lists only in-frame clones, some missing. This repertoire shows around 25,000 clones, less than 90% found once; its top ten account for about 1.1%. The sample here was PBMCs, taken 28 days after intestinal transplant. Every receptor here comes from a human patient who received an intestinal transplant, so some T cells may come from the graft donor.

This chain uses TRBV30 with TRBJ2-7; 10 bases are shared with TRBD1. The CDR3 runs to 14 residues. Per germline, CDR1 GTSNPN and CDR2 SVGIG (reference sequence). J lost 3 bases, V lost 1 base, and 3 bases had no gene match. CDR3 sequence: CAWSARDRGYEQYF. Here the CDR3 DNA reads TGTGCCTGGAGTGCCCGGGACAGGGGCTACGAGCAGTACTTC.

V and J are TRBV5-6 and TRBJ2-5, with D tentatively TRBD1 (6 bases). Trimming removed 2 bases from V and 3 bases from J, with 11 bases in between. The CDR3 is made up of 14 amino acids. CDR1 SGHDT and CDR2 YYEEEE come from the germline V gene. The CDR3 region has the DNA TGTGCCAGCAGCTTTGGCAGGGGAAAAGAGACCCAGTACTTC. Translation gives CASSFGRGKETQYF. The variable domain in full, with the rest retrieved from reference TRBV5-6 and TRBJ2-5, is DAGVTQSPTHLIKTRGQQVTLRCSPKSGHDTVSWYQQALGQGPQFIFQYYEEEERQRGNFPDRFSGHQFPNYSSELNVNALLLGDSALYLCASSFGRGKETQYFGPGTRLLVL.

DNA of the CDR3: TGTGCCAGCAGCGTTAGCGGGGGGGTCCAAGAGACCCAGTACTTC. Translated, it gives CASSVSGGVQETQYF. The genes are TRBV9 and TRBJ2-5; the match to TRBD2 covers 11 bases. Per the germline V gene, CDR1 is SGDLS and CDR2 is YYNGEE. With 2 bases clipped from V and 1 base from J, the junction kept 1 base outside the gene matches. CDR3 size: 15 residues.

A few counts support this clone. The chain carries TRBV5-1 and TRBJ2-5, with 8 bases lining up with TRBD2. Unmatched junction bases numbered 15, after V lost 6 bases and J lost 5 bases. Germline loops: CDR1 SGHRS, CDR2 YFSETQ. The CDR3 spans 16 residues. The CDR3: CASTPFAGGRRETQYF. In nucleotides, the CDR3 is TGCGCCAGCACCCCCTTTGCGGGAGGCAGGAGGGAGACCCAGTACTTC.

The chain employs TRBV6-5 and TRBJ1-2; 7 nucleotides match TRBD1. The V segment lost 4 bases and the J segment 5 bases; nucleotides outside the gene matches: 10. The CDR3 is 15 residues long. Germline-derived CDR1 and CDR2 are MNHEY and SVGAGI. The CDR3 loop reads CASSSQGGTRYGYTF. In DNA, the CDR3 is TGTGCCAGCAGTTCCCAGGGGGGAACTAGGTATGGCTACACCTTC.

The rearrangement links TRBV5-1 to TRBJ2-5; 13 positions agree with TRBD2. Germline loops: CDR1 SGHRS, CDR2 YFSETQ. Germline trimming cut 3 bases from V and 1 base from J; bases unmatched to any gene: 6. This CDR3 is built from 17 residues. The CDR3 protein is CASSSGTSGIFQETQYF. The CDR3 DNA reads as TGCGCCAGCAGCTCCGGGACTAGCGGGATATTCCAAGAGACCCAGTACTTC. Looking up the rest from reference TRBV5-1 and TRBJ2-5 gives the full variable domain: KAGVTQTPRYLIKTRGQQVTLSCSPISGHRSVSWYQQTPGQGLQFLFEYFSETQRNKGNFPGRFSGRQFSNSRSEMNVSTLELGDSALYLCASSSGTSGIFQETQYFGPGTRLLVL.

This clone appeared a single time. This chain links TRBV9 with TRBJ2-3, with 11 bases lining up with TRBD2. J was trimmed by 3 bases and V by 4 bases; bases with no gene match: 13. This CDR3 contains 18 residues. The germline gives CDR1 SGDLS, CDR2 YYNGEE. The CDR3 protein is CASSTRTLTSGVTDTQYF. CDR3 nucleotides: TGTGCCAGCAGCACCAGGACCCTGACTAGCGGGGTTACAGATACGCAGTATTTT.

The rearrangement uses TRBV4-1 and TRBJ2-3; 7 bases align to TRBD2. The CDR3 is 14 residues long. The junction had 4 bases not matched to a gene; V was cut back by 7 bases and J by 0 bases. Looked up from germline, CDR1 is MGHRA and CDR2 is YSYEKL. CDR3 residues: CASTLAVSTDTQYF. In DNA, the CDR3 is TGCGCCAGCACGCTAGCGGTTAGCACAGATACGCAGTATTTT.

The chain recombines TRBV4-1 with TRBJ2-1; maybe TRBD1 (5 bases). The CDR3 totals 16 residues. Germline CDR1 reads MGHRA; CDR2 reads YSYEKL. Trimming pared 0 bases from V and 4 bases from J, leaving 13 bases between. The CDR3 region has the DNA TGCGCCAGCAGCCAAGATCTGAGACAGCAGTACAATGAGCAGTTCTTC. Amino acids: CASSQDLRQQYNEQFF.

The V gene is TRBV6-6, the J gene TRBJ2-7; maybe TRBD1 (5 bases). The CDR3 has 13 amino acids. Germline V gene lookup returns CDR1 MNHNY and CDR2 SVGAGI (reference sequence). The V end was cut by 4 bases, the J end by 3 bases, with 10 bases between. CDR3 nucleotide sequence: TGTGCCAGCAGTTGGGGCACAAACTACGAGCAGTACTTC. It is translated as CASSWGTNYEQYF.

The chain links TRBV28 to TRBJ2-7; TRBD2 matches 13 bases. V lost 6 bases and J lost 2; bases outside the gene matches: 7. CDR3 length: 16 residues. The V gene's germline CDR1 is MDHEN and CDR2 SYDVKM. DNA for the CDR3: TGTGCCAGCAGCAAAGGGACTAGCGGGACGCCCTACGAGCAGTACTTC. It specifies CASSKGTSGTPYEQYF.

The genes are TRBV9 and TRBJ1-1; D possibly corresponds to TRBD1 (6 bases). The CDR3 loop spans 17 amino acids. Germline V gives CDR1 SGDLS, CDR2 YYNGEE. Between the trimmed V and J ends, which lost 5 bases and 1 base, there was a span of 21 bases. CDR3 in DNA: TGTGCCAGCAGTGTCAACAGGGACCTCGGAGCGAACACTGAAGCTTTCTTT. Its protein is CASSVNRDLGANTEAFF.

V gene TRBV27 combines with J gene TRBJ2-1; TRBD2 aligns across 7 bases. The V gene end was trimmed by 9 bases and the J gene end by 3 bases; junction bases not matched to a gene: 5. The CDR3 has 13 amino acids. The germline gives CDR1 MNHEY, CDR2 SMNVEV (reference sequence). For the CDR3, the DNA is TGTGCCAGGACCGGGACTAACTACAATGAGCAGTTCTTC. It codes for CARTGTNYNEQFF.

The chain employs TRBV5-1 and TRBJ1-2; D might be TRBD1 (5 bases). The V end lost 4 bases, the J end lost 5 bases, and 15 bases lay between the germline ends. The CDR3 spans 14 residues. Per germline, CDR1 SGHRS and CDR2 YFSETQ. CDR3 bases: TGCGCCAGCAGCCAGGACATCTCCTTGTATGGCTACACCTTC. Translation: CASSQDISLYGYTF.

The genes are TRBV18 and TRBJ2-3, with 7 bases matching TRBD1. CDR3 size: 15 residues. V lost 6 bases and J lost 1; bases outside the gene matches: 7. Germline V CDR1 and CDR2: KGHSH, LQKENI. CDR3 region: CASSRQGVGTDTQYF. CDR3 DNA sequence: TGTGCCAGCTCTCGCCAGGGGGTGGGCACAGATACGCAGTATTTT.

The rearrangement links TRBV6-4 to TRBJ2-2; D not certain. The germline CDR1 and CDR2 sequences are MRHNA and SNTAGT. V lost 0 bases to trimming and J lost 1 base, with 6 bases between them. The CDR3 runs to 15 residues. CDR3 DNA: TGTGCCAGCAGTGACTCGAGACAGAACACCGGGGAGCTGTTTTTT. Protein: CASSDSRQNTGELFF.

The chain couples TRBV6-5 to TRBJ2-5; weak D call: TRBD2 (7 bases). The V gene lost 6 bases and the J gene lost 0 bases, with 14 bases spanning the gap. Germline V gene sequence: CDR1 MNHEY, CDR2 SVGAGI. This CDR3 is 15 amino acids long. CDR3 in amino acids: CASSNRGGYQETQYF. The DNA for the CDR3 is TGTGCCAGCAGCAATAGGGGGGGCTACCAAGAGACCCAGTACTTC.

The chain is built from TRBV4-1 and TRBJ1-1; D possibly corresponds to TRBD1 (5 bases). CDR1 and CDR2 (germline): MGHRA, YSYEKL. V gave up 0 bases and J gave up 4 bases, with 12 bases separating them. There are 15 residues in the CDR3. CDR3 in DNA: TGCGCCAGCAGCCAAGATGGACGGGGCGGCACTGAAGCTTTCTTT. Its protein product is CASSQDGRGGTEAFF.

The chain has TRBV29-1 and TRBJ2-5; no firm D call. Germline CDR1 SQVTM, CDR2 ANQGSEA. With 8 bases removed from V and 5 bases from J, the gap between germline ends came to 15 bases. The CDR3 is 12 amino acids. CDR3 sequence reads: CSPRTVDETQYF. Written as DNA, the CDR3 is TGCAGCCCTCGGACGGTTGACGAGACCCAGTACTTC.

The sample holds a few counts of this clone. This chain uses TRBV10-3 with TRBJ1-6, with 12 bases lining up with TRBD1. V trimming: 5 bases; J trimming: 10 bases; junction bases outside the gene matches: 3. This CDR3 is built from 14 residues. The germline CDR1 and CDR2 sequences are ENHRY and SYGVKD. CDR3 loop: CAISLGTGGSPLHF. The CDR3 bases are TGTGCCATCAGTCTCGGGACAGGGGGCTCACCCCTCCACTTT.